This is a list of T cell receptor beta chains from one sample in a study of blood T cell repertoires in COVID-19. TCRdb's table, derived via immunoSEQ multiplex PCR, lists solely in-frame clones and lacks some. In the table there are approximately 260,000 clones, 89% of which are singletons. Sample: peripheral blood. The receptor source for this set is a woman in her 40s who had recovered from COVID-19. CDR3s include the opening cysteine and the closing phenylalanine or tryptophan. Each record gives: clone size, V gene, J gene, D gene, CDR3 DNA, CDR3 protein. D genes are given only for firm matches. A row's size may be missing; if present it is once, few, many or a size class.

NA	TRBV5-5	TRBJ2-7	TRBD1	TGTGCCAGCAGCTTGGGGACAGGGGCCTACGAGCAGTACTTC	CASSLGTGAYEQYF
NA	TRBV9	TRBJ2-7	NA	TGTGCCAGCAGCGTAGATTCAGGGACCTACGAGCAGTACTTC	CASSVDSGTYEQYF
once	TRBV5-1	TRBJ2-1	NA	TGCGCCAGCAGCCTGGGACTGGCTGAGCAGTTCTTC	CASSLGLAEQFF
NA	TRBV14	TRBJ1-1	NA	TGTGCCAGCAGCGTTCAGGGGACCATGAACACTGAAGCTTTCTTT	CASSVQGTMNTEAFF
few	TRBV5-1	TRBJ1-2	NA	TGCGCCAGCAGCTTGGAGGGACAAGCCGGCTATGGCTACACCTTC	CASSLEGQAGYGYTF
NA	TRBV5-8	TRBJ2-1	NA	TGTGCCAGCAGCTTGGGAGCCACCGGGTGGGAGCAGTTCTTC	CASSLGATGWEQFF
NA	TRBV7-9	TRBJ1-2	NA	TGTGCCAGCAGCTTAGCGACAGACTATGGCTACACCTTC	CASSLATDYGYTF
NA	TRBV6-5	TRBJ1-2	TRBD1	TGTGCCAGCAGTTACAGGACAGGGTGGAATGGCTACACCTTC	CASSYRTGWNGYTF
once	TRBV6-6	TRBJ2-1	TRBD2	TGTGCCAGCAGTTCAATAGCGGGAGCCGACTACAATGAGCAGTTCTTC	CASSSIAGADYNEQFF
NA	TRBV18	TRBJ2-1	TRBD1	TGTGCCAGCTCAACGACAGGGAGCTCCTACAATGAGCAGTTCTTC	CASSTTGSSYNEQFF
NA	TRBV5-4	TRBJ2-5	TRBD1	TGTGCCAGCAGCTTAGGGACAGGGGGCGTGGGAGAGACCCAGTACTTC	CASSLGTGGVGETQYF
NA	TRBV5-6	TRBJ2-3	NA	TGTGCCAGCAGCCCCACTGTCACAGATACGCAGTATTTT	CASSPTVTDTQYF
NA	TRBV5-1	TRBJ2-1	TRBD1	TGCGCCAGCAGCAAATTACAGGGGAGCTCCTACAATGAGCAGTTCTTC	CASSKLQGSSYNEQFF
NA	TRBV5-1	TRBJ2-5	NA	TGCGCCAGCAGCTTGGTCTCTGTCCAAGAGACCCAGTACTTC	CASSLVSVQETQYF